The T cell receptor (beta chain) under discussion was sequenced for a study of OX40 agonist ivuxolimab in advanced cancers. As for the study in general: At doses from 0.01 to 10 mg/kg, patients were given intravenous ivuxolimab every 2 weeks. Study-wide points: The specificity for antigen of the expanded peripheral T cells was not determined. Both CD4+ and CD8+ T cell populations in blood had undergone clonal expansion by week 6 at 0.1 to 3.0 mg/kg. Expanded clones were, on average, more numerous among CD8+ T cells than CD4+.

The CDR3 has 15 amino acids. Between the trimmed V and J ends, which lost 7 bases and 10 bases, there was a span of 25 bases. Germline V gives CDR1 MNHNS, CDR2 SASEGT. On this clone: Its antigen is unidentified.

Measured with immunoSEQ multiplex PCR; TCRdb has only the in-frame clones, and not every one. The sample contains 20,000 to 25,000 clones, around three quarters of which appear only once. This chain connects TRBV6-1 to TRBJ2-5; either TRBD1 or TRBD2 may supply D (5 bases each). Material: CD4+ or CD8+ T cells sorted from blood, obtained in a trial of the OX40 agonist ivuxolimab. This TCR came from an adult with an advanced solid tumor such as melanoma, head and neck, liver or kidney cancer. CDR3 sequence: CASMRVRAPSMGQYF. The CDR3 region has the DNA TGTGCCAGCATGAGGGTCAGGGCCCCCTCAATGGGCCAGTACTTC.